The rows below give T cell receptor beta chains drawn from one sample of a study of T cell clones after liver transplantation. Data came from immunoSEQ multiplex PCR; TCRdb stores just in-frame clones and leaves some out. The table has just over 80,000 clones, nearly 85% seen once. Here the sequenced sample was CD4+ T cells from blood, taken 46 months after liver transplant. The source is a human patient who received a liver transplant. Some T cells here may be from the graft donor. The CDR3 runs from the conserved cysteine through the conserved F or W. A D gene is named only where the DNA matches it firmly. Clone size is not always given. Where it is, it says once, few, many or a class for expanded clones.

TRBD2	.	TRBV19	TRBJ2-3	TGTGCCAGTAGTACGAGCGGGAGTTTGAGCGGGGATACGCAGTATTTT	CASSTSGSLSGDTQYF
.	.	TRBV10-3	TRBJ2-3	TGTGCCATCAGTGGGACTATGACTAGAGGGGTTGATACGCAGTATTTT	CAISGTMTRGVDTQYF
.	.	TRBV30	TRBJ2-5	TGTGCCTGGAGTGTACTCGGCAGGGGTGAGGAGACCCAGTACTTC	CAWSVLGRGEETQYF
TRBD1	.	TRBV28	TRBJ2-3	TGTGCCAGCAGTCGCGATCCTCACAGGGGTACGCAGTATTTT	CASSRDPHRGTQYF
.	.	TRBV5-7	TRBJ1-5	TGTGCCAGCAGCCCCGGGGCCCTGGGGCCCCAGCATTTT	CASSPGALGPQHF
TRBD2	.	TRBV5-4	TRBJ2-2	TGTGCCAGCAGCTATCCGACTAGCGGGAGAGTTACCGGGGAGCTGTTTTTT	CASSYPTSGRVTGELFF
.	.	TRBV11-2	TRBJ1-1	TGTGCCAGCAGCTCCCGGGACAATGAAGCTTTCTTT	CASSSRDNEAFF
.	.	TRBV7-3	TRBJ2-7	TGTGCCAGCAGCGCGCCCGACGGCAAGCAGTACTTC	CASSAPDGKQYF
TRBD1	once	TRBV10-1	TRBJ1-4	TGCGCCAGCAGTGAATCAGGGGGCGATGAAAAACTGTTTTTT	CASSESGGDEKLFF
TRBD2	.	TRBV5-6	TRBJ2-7	TGTGCCAGCAGCTTGGAGACTAGCGTGTACTACGAGCAGTACTTC	CASSLETSVYYEQYF
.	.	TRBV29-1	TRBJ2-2	TGCAGCGTTCCAGTAAACACCGGGGAGCTGTTTTTT	CSVPVNTGELFF
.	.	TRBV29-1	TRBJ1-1	TGCAGCGTTGACATGGGGGGGGCTTTCTTT	CSVDMGGAFF
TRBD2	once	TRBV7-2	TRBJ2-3	TGTGCCAGCAGCTCAAACATGGGACTAGCGCCGGATACGCAGTATTTT	CASSSNMGLAPDTQYF
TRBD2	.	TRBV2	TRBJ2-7	TGTGCCAGCAGGGGACTAGCGGGATTCTCCTACGAGCAGTACTTC	CASRGLAGFSYEQYF
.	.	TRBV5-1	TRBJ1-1	TGCGCCAGCAGCGGTCTTGACACAGTGAACACTGAAGCTTTCTTT	CASSGLDTVNTEAFF
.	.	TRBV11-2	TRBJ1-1	TGTGCCAGCAGGGAGGGGGGACGGACTGAAGCTTTCTTT	CASREGGRTEAFF
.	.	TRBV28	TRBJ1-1	TGTGCCAGCAGAAGAACAGGGTCCCCCACTGAAGCTTTCTTT	CASRRTGSPTEAFF
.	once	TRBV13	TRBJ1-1	TGTGCCAGCAGCGCCGCGGGACGGGGACACACTGAAGCTTTCTTT	CASSAAGRGHTEAFF
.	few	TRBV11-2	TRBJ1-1	TGTGCCAGCAGCTCCGCAGGGAATAAAGCTTTCTTT	CASSSAGNKAFF
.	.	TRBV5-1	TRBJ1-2	TGCGCCAGCAGCCCCCTCCAGGGGCCCCTTAACTATGGCTACACCTTC	CASSPLQGPLNYGYTF
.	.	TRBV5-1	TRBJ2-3	TGCGCCAGCAACGGCGGGACGAGCACAGATACGCAGTATTTT	CASNGGTSTDTQYF
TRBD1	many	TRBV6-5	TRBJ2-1	TGTGCCAGCAGTGAAACCGGGACAGGGGGTGGGCAGTTCTTC	CASSETGTGGGQFF
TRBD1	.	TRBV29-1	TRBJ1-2	TGCAGCGTTGGTAAAGGGGGCGCCGGGAGGGGCTATGGCTACACCTTC	CSVGKGGAGRGYGYTF
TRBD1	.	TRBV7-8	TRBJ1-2	TGTGCCAGCAGCTTCACCGGACAGGGTGGCGGCTACACCTTC	CASSFTGQGGGYTF
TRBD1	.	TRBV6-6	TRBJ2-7	TGTGCCAGCAGCCGGACAGGGGGCAGGTACGAGCAGTACTTC	CASSRTGGRYEQYF
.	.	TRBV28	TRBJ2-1	TGTGCCAGCAGCGGGATTATAAGGGGCACTGAGCAGTTCTTC	CASSGIIRGTEQFF
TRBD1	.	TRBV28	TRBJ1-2	TGTGCCAGCAGTTCCTTAGGACAGGCTTATGGCTACACCTTC	CASSSLGQAYGYTF
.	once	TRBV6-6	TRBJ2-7	TGTGCCAGCAGTTACTCGAGGGGAGGCTACGAGCAGTACTTC	CASSYSRGGYEQYF
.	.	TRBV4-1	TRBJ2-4	TGCGCCAGCAGCCCGTCATGGGGGACCAGGGACGCCAAAAACATTCAGTACTTC	CASSPSWGTRDAKNIQYF
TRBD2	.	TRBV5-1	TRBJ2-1	TGCGCCAGCAGCCTCGGACTAGCGGCACCTGAGCAGTTCTTC	CASSLGLAAPEQFF
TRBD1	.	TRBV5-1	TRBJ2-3	TGCGCCAGCAGCAGGCAGGGGGCGGCGAGCACAGATACGCAGTATTTT	CASSRQGAASTDTQYF